The T cell receptor beta chain under discussion was sequenced for a study of T cells after yellow fever vaccination. Study-level background: The authors prepared low-cell-number fractions using SMART-Seq v4 Ultra Low Input.

Production of TCR cDNA was by 5'RACE template switching, which also added a universal primer site and UMIs. From the 5' RACE reads, TCRdb called clonotypes with MiXCR, one entry per CDR3 protein. The table lists some 560,000 distinct CDR3 sequences, around 21% of them singletons. This CDR3 contains 17 residues. Trimming stripped 3 bases from V and 2 bases from J, with 18 bases between. This receptor was obtained from a man aged 25-40 years who received the YFV17D yellow fever vaccine. This sequence joins TRBV12-3 or TRBV12-4 and TRBJ2-3; D remains unclear. The sample consisted of PBMCs, taken 15 days after the yellow fever booster vaccination. This chain's CDR3 is CASSFSVRPTHTDTQYF. The CDR3 DNA reads as TGTGCCAGCAGTTTTTCGGTCCGACCCACCCACACAGATACGCAGTATTTT.